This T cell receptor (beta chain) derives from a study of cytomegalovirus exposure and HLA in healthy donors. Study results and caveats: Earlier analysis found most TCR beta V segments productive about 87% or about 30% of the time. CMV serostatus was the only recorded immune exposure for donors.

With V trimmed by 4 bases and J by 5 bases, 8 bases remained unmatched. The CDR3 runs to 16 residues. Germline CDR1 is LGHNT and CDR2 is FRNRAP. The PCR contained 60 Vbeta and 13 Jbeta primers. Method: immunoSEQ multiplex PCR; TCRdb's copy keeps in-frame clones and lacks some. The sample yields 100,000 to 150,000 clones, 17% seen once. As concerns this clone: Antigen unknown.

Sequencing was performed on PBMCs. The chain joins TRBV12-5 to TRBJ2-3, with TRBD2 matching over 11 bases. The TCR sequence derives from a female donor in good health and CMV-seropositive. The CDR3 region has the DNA TGTGCTAGTGGTTCCCTTAGCGGGGGGGGCGTAGATACGCAGTATTTT. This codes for CASGSLSGGGVDTQYF.